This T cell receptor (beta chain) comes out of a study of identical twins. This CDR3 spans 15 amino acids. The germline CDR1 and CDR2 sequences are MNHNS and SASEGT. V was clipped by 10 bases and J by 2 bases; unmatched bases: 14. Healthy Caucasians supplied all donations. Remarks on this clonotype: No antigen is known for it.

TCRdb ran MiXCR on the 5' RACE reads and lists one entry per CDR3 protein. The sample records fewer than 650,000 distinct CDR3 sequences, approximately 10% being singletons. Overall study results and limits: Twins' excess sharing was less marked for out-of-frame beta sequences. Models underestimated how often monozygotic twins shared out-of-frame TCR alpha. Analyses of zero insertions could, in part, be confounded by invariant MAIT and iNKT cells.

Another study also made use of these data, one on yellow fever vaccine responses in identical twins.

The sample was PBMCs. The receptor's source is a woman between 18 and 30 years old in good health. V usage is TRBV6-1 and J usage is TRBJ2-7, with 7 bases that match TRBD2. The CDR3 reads CATGGSREHPYEQYF. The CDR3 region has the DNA TGTGCCACCGGGGGGTCGCGGGAGCACCCCTACGAGCAGTACTTC.